A selection of T cell receptor beta chains follows, all from one sample in a study of T cells in Graves' hyperthyroidism and ophthalmopathy. TCRdb recomputed calls from the multiplex PCR reads with MiXCR, one row per CDR3 protein. The sample contains some 800,000 distinct CDR3 sequences, about 38% of which appear only once. Sequencing was done on a sample of blood. The receptor set was obtained from a man aged 18 to 30 with Graves' hyperthyroidism. The CDR3 runs from the conserved cysteine through the conserved F or W. A D gene is named only where the DNA matches it firmly. Part of the rows lack a size; the others show once, few, many or a class for expanded clones.

j_gene,abundance,v_gene,d_gene,CDR3nt,CDR3aa
TRBJ2-2,few,TRBV24-1,NA,TGTGCCACCAGTGAGATGGGGGCCGGGGAGCTGTTTTTT,CATSEMGAGELFF
TRBJ1-5,NA,TRBV29-1,NA,TGCAGTGCTATACAACAGCCAGGATATAGCAATCAGCCCCAGCATTTT,CSAIQQPGYSNQPQHF
TRBJ1-1,many,TRBV19,TRBD1,TGTGCCAGTAGAGTTACAGGGGAGACTGAAGCTTTCTTT,CASRVTGETEAFF
TRBJ1-1,NA,TRBV5-1,TRBD1,TGCGCCAGCAGCCAAGGACAAGCACAGGGGAGTGAAGCTTTCTTT,CASSQGQAQGSEAFF
TRBJ1-5,NA,TRBV10-3,NA,TGTGCCATCAGTGATTTAGGCAGCGGGGGTGAGACCCAGCATTTT,CAISDLGSGGETQHF
TRBJ1-1,few,TRBV5-1,NA,TGCGCCAGCAGCTCCCTGTGGGGTGCGGACACTGAAGCTTTCTTT,CASSSLWGADTEAFF
TRBJ1-1,many,TRBV12-3/TRBV12-4,TRBD1,TGTGCCAGCAGTACCGGACAGGGCAAAGCTTTCTTT,CASSTGQGKAFF
TRBJ2-5,many,TRBV13,NA,TGTGCCAGCAGCTGGAGCGACAGAACCCCCATCAGTGTGTACTTC,CASSWSDRTPISVYF
TRBJ2-2,NA,TRBV19,TRBD1,TGTGCCAGTAGCAACAGGGGGGCAACCGGGGAGCTGTTTTTT,CASSNRGATGELFF
TRBJ2-2,few,TRBV20-1,NA,TGCAGTGCAGTGGGGAGCGGGGAGCTGTTTTTT,CSAVGSGELFF
TRBJ2-7,few,TRBV19,NA,TGTGCCAGTAGTATAGCGGCAGGGCCCTACGAGCAGTACTTC,CASSIAAGPYEQYF
TRBJ2-6,NA,TRBV5-6,TRBD2,TGTGCCAGCAGCCCGACTAGCAGTTCCTCCGGGGCCAACGTCCTGACTTTC,CASSPTSSSSGANVLTF
TRBJ1-2,NA,TRBV19,NA,TGTGCCAGTAGTAGCCTGACAGGCGGACTTGGCTACACCTTC,CASSSLTGGLGYTF
TRBJ1-2,many,TRBV19,NA,TGTGCCAGTAGTCCCGGAGCAGGCTCCGGATATGGCTACACCTTC,CASSPGAGSGYGYTF
TRBJ1-6,few,TRBV4-1,NA,TGCGCCAGCAGCCAAGTTAAGATATCGGGGGTACCCCTCCACTTT,CASSQVKISGVPLHF
TRBJ1-1,many,TRBV6-6,NA,TGTGCCAGCGGCGGACAGTACGACACTGAAGCTTTCTTT,CASGGQYDTEAFF
TRBJ2-2,many,TRBV7-9,NA,TGTGCCAGCAGCCTCATCGGAGCGGGGGAGCTGTTTTTT,CASSLIGAGELFF
TRBJ2-2,many,TRBV10-3,NA,TGTGCCATCAGTGAGTCGGGGCAAAACACCGGGGAGCTGTTTTTT,CAISESGQNTGELFF
TRBJ2-5,once,TRBV11-2,TRBD1,TGTGCCAGCGGCCAGACAGGGGGCGGAGAGACCCAGTACTTC,CASGQTGGGETQYF
TRBJ1-1,once,TRBV12-3/TRBV12-4,TRBD1,TGTGCCAGCAGCAGAGGACAGGGGGTCTATTACACTGAAGCTTTCTTT,CASSRGQGVYYTEAFF
TRBJ2-5,few,TRBV7-2,TRBD2,TGTGCCAGCAGCTCACGTCTGAGCGGGGGGGCAGTGGAGACCCAGTACTTC,CASSSRLSGGAVETQYF
TRBJ1-4,NA,TRBV24-1,NA,TGTGCCACCAGTGAAGGGGATGAAAAACTGTTTTTT,CATSEGDEKLFF
TRBJ1-5,few,TRBV5-1,NA,TGCGCCAGCAGCTTGGTAAGCGGGGGCGATCAGCCCCAGCATTTT,CASSLVSGGDQPQHF
TRBJ2-5,many,TRBV15,NA,TGTGCCACCAGCAGTGGGGATGGGGGGATCCAAGAGACCCAGTACTTC,CATSSGDGGIQETQYF
TRBJ1-3,few,TRBV18,NA,TGTGCCAGCTCCGTAGGCCCGAGAGGAAACACCATATATTTT,CASSVGPRGNTIYF
TRBJ1-4,many,TRBV12-3/TRBV12-4,NA,TGTGCCAGCAGACGTGGACAGAGCAGTGAAAAACTGTTTTTT,CASRRGQSSEKLFF
TRBJ1-1,NA,TRBV5-1,NA,TGCGCCAGCAGCTTGGCGGGGGACAATGAAGCTTTCTTT,CASSLAGDNEAFF
TRBJ2-2,many,TRBV29-1,NA,TGCAGCGTTGCCCAGATAGCCACCGGGGAGCTGTTTTTT,CSVAQIATGELFF
TRBJ1-6,NA,TRBV2,TRBD1,TGTGCCAGCAGTAAAGGGACAGGGAGTTCACCCCTCCACTTT,CASSKGTGSSPLHF
TRBJ1-1,NA,TRBV29-1,NA,TGCAGCTTGGCCAGACGACATGAAGCTTTCTTT,CSLARRHEAFF
TRBJ1-1,once,TRBV4-1,NA,TGCGCCAGCAGCCAAGATCCTGAAGAGACACACACTGAAGCTTTCTTT,CASSQDPEETHTEAFF
TRBJ2-2,few,TRBV9,NA,TGTGCCAGCAGCGCCCCAGGACTGGGCGAGACCGGGGAGCTGTTTTTT,CASSAPGLGETGELFF
TRBJ2-6,few,TRBV7-9,TRBD1,TGTGCCAGCAGTCCGATCCCCTCGGGACAGGGGGCCAACGTCCTGACTTTC,CASSPIPSGQGANVLTF
TRBJ1-5,NA,TRBV9,NA,TGTGCCAGCAGCGTAGGGAGCCAAAGGGGTCAGCCCCAGCATTTT,CASSVGSQRGQPQHF
TRBJ2-5,many,TRBV7-9,NA,TGTGCCAGCAGTCCCCGGGACCGTAGTCAAGAGACCCAGTACTTC,CASSPRDRSQETQYF
TRBJ2-7,many,TRBV11-2,TRBD2,TGTGCCAGCAGCTTAAGGGACTACTACGAGCAGTACTTC,CASSLRDYYEQYF
TRBJ2-7,NA,TRBV29-1,NA,TGCAGCCTATCAGGCTGGGCGCGGGAGCAGTACTTC,CSLSGWAREQYF
TRBJ2-2,many,TRBV9,NA,TGTGCCAGCAGCGGACGGACAGTCGGGGAGCTGTTTTTT,CASSGRTVGELFF
TRBJ2-7,few,TRBV7-9,NA,TGTGCCAGCAAGGTAACTGGCAGGGCCTACGAGCAGTACTTC,CASKVTGRAYEQYF
TRBJ1-6,many,TRBV5-6,TRBD1,TGTGCCAGCACCCAGACAGGGACTTCACCCCTCCACTTT,CASTQTGTSPLHF
TRBJ1-1,NA,TRBV20-1,NA,TGCAGTGCTCCTGCCTGGGCTTTGGAGCGGGAGGGGCGGCGGGCTTTCTTT,CSAPAWALEREGRRAFF
TRBJ2-5,NA,TRBV7-3,TRBD1,TGTGCCAGCAGCTTGGGACAGAATCAGCCCCAGTACTTC,CASSLGQNQPQYF
TRBJ2-5,NA,TRBV7-9,NA,TGTGCCAGCAGCGGGAGACTATTGCACCAAGAGACCCAGTACTTC,CASSGRLLHQETQYF
TRBJ2-7,NA,TRBV12-3/TRBV12-4,NA,TGTGCTAGTGGTTTCAAGGGCGTCACAGGGGAGCAGTACTTC,CASGFKGVTGEQYF
TRBJ1-6,NA,TRBV15,NA,TGTGCCACCAGCAGGGGTGATCATAATTCACCCCTCCACTTT,CATSRGDHNSPLHF
TRBJ1-4,NA,TRBV6-6,NA,TGTGCCAGCAGTTACCAAGCGATAGGAGAAAAACTGTTTTTT,CASSYQAIGEKLFF
TRBJ2-5,NA,TRBV20-1,TRBD2,TGCAGTGCTAGGTGGACTAGCGGAATCCTATACCAAGAGACCCAGTACTTC,CSARWTSGILYQETQYF
TRBJ2-2,NA,TRBV2,NA,TGTGCCAGCAAGGTGTCAGGGGGGGCCGGGGAGCTGTTTTTT,CASKVSGGAGELFF
TRBJ2-7,NA,TRBV20-1,NA,TGCAGTGCTAGAGTGGGGGCGCGAGCTACGGGAGAGCAGTACTTC,CSARVGARATGEQYF
TRBJ1-5,NA,TRBV7-9,NA,TGTGCCAGCAGCCCGGGGGAGACCCAGCATTTT,CASSPGETQHF
TRBJ2-7,NA,TRBV7-2,NA,TGTGCCAGCAGCCCCTCCGGGAATTTCGAGCAGAACTTC,CASSPSGNFEQNF
TRBJ1-6,NA,TRBV10-3,TRBD1,TGTGCCGCTCGGGACAGTAATTCACCCCTCCACTTT,CAARDSNSPLHF
TRBJ1-4,few,TRBV20-1,NA,TGCAGTGCTAGAGCGGGAACGGGTGAAAAACTGTTTTTT,CSARAGTGEKLFF
TRBJ1-1,few,TRBV6-1,NA,TGTGCCAGCAGTAGATTCATGAACACTGAAGCTTTCTTT,CASSRFMNTEAFF
TRBJ2-2,NA,TRBV2,NA,TGTGCCAGCTTAGGGGGTTCCGCGAACACCGGGGAGCTGTTTTTT,CASLGGSANTGELFF